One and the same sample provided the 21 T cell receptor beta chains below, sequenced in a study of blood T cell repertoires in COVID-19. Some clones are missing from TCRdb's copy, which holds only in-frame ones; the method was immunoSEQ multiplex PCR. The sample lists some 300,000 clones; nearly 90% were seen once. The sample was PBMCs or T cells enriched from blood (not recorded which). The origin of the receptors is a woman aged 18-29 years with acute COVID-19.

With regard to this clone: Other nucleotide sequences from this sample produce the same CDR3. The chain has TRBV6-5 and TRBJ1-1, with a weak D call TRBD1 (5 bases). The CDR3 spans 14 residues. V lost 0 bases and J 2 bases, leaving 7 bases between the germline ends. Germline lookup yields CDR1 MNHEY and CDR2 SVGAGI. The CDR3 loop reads CASSYSGGNTEAFF. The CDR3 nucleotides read TGTGCCAGCAGTTACTCGGGGGGTAACACTGAAGCTTTCTTT.

The CDR3, as DNA: TGCAGCGTTGGCCGACAGGGAAGCCTGCGAGTTTACGAGCAGTACTTC. Translated, it gives CSVGRQGSLRVYEQYF. This chain links TRBV29-1 with TRBJ2-7; TRBD1 matches at 7 bases. CDR1 SQVTM and CDR2 ANQGSEA come from the germline V gene. V lost 4 bases, J lost 4 bases, and 16 bases stayed unmatched. The CDR3 is 16 residues long.

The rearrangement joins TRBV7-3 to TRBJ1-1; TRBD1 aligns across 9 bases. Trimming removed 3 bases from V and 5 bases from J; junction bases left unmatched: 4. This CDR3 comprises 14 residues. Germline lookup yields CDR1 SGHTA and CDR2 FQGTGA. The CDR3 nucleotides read TGTGCCAGCAGCTTGGAGACAGGGGGGACTGAAGCTTTCTTT. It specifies CASSLETGGTEAFF.

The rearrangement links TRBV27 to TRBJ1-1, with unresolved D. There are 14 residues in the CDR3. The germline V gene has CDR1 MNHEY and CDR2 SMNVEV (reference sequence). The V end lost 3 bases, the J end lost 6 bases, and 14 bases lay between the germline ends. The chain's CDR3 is CASSLALGWAEAFF. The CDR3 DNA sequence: TGTGCCAGCAGTTTGGCCCTGGGCTGGGCTGAAGCTTTCTTT.

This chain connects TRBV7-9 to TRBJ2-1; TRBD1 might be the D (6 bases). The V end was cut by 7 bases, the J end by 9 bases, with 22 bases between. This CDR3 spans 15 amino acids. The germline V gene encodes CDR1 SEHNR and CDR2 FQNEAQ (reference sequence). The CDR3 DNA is TGTGCCAGCACTCCAACCGGGACATCTCAGGCTGAGCAGTTCTTC. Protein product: CASTPTGTSQAEQFF.

CDR3 nucleotide sequence: TGTGCCAGCAGCTTAGCAAAAAGCGGGGGCGGCACAGATACGCAGTATTTT. Translated, it gives CASSLAKSGGGTDTQYF. This rearrangement joins TRBV7-9 to TRBJ2-3; TRBD2 matches at 8 bases. With 0 bases clipped from V and 1 base from J, the junction kept 6 bases outside the gene matches. Per the germline V gene, CDR1 is SEHNR and CDR2 is FQNEAQ (reference sequence). The CDR3 is made up of 17 amino acids. The variable domain in full, with the rest retrieved from reference TRBV7-9 and TRBJ2-3, is DTGVSQNPRHKITKRGQNVTFRCDPISEHNRLYWYRQTLGQGPEFLTYFQNEAQLEKSRLLSDRFSAERPKGSFSTLEIQRTEQGDSAMYLCASSLAKSGGGTDTQYFGPGTRLTVL.

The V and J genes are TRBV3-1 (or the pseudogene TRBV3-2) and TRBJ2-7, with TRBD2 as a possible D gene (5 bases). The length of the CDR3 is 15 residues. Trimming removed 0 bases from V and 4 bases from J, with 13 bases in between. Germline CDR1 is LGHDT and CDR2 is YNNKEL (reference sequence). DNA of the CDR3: TGTGCCAGCAGCCAAGATTGGGGAGACACGTACGAGCAGTACTTC. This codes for CASSQDWGDTYEQYF.

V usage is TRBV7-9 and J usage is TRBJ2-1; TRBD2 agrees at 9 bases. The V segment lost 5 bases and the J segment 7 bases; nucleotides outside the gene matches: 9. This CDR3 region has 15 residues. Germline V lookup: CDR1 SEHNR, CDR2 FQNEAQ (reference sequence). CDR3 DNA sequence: TGTGCCAGCAGCCCACGCGGGAGGGTCATGAATGAGCAGTTCTTC. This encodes CASSPRGRVMNEQFF.

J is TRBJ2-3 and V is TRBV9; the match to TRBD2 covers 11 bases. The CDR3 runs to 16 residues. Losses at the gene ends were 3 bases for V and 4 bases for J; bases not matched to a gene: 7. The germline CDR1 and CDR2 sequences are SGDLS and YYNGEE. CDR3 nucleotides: TGTGCCAGCAGCGGAACTAGCGGGAGAACGGCAGATACGCAGTATTTT. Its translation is CASSGTSGRTADTQYF.

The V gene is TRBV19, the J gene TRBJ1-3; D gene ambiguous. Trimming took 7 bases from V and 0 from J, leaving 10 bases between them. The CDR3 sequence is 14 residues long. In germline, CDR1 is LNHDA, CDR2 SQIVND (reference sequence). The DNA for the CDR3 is TGTGCCAGTATCTCCCAGGTCTCTGGAAACACCATATATTTT. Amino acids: CASISQVSGNTIYF.

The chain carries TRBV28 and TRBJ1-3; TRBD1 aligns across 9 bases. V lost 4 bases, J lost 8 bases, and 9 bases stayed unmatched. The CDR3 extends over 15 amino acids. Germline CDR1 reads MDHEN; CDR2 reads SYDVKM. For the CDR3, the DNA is TGTGCCAGCAGTTCCGGACAGGGGTTGTTGTACACCATATATTTT. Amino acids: CASSSGQGLLYTIYF.

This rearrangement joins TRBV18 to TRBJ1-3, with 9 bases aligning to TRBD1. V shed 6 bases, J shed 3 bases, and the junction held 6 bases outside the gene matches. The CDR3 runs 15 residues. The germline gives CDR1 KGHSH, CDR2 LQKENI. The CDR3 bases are TGTGCCAGCTCCGCGGACAGGGGTTATGGAAACACCATATATTTT. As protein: CASSADRGYGNTIYF.

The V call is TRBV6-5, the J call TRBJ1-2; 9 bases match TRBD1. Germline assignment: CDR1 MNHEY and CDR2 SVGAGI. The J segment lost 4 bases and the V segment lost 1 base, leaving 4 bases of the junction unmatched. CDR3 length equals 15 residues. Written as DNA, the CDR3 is TGTGCCAGCAGTTACTACGGGACAGGGCTCTATGGCTACACCTTC. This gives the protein CASSYYGTGLYGYTF.

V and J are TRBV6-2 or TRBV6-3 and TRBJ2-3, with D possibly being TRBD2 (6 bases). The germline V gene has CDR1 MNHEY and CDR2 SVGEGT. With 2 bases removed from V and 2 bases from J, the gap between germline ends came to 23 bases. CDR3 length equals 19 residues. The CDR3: CASSYIGLRAIRDTDTQYF. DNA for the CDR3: TGTGCCAGCAGTTACATAGGACTAAGGGCAATACGGGACACAGATACGCAGTATTTT.

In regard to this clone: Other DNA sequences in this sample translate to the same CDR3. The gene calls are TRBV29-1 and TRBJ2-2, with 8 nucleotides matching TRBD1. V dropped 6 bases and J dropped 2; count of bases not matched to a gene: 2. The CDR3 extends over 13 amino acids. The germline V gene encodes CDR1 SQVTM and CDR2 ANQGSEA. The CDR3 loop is CSVGQGNTGELFF. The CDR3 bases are TGCAGCGTAGGACAGGGAAACACCGGGGAGCTGTTTTTT.

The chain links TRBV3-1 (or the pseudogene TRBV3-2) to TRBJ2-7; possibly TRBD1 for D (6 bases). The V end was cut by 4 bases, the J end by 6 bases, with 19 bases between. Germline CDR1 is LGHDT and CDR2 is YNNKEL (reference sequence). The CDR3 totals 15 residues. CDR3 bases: TGTGCCAGCAGCCCCAGTGTATCAGGGGCTGCCGAGCAGTACTTC. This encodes CASSPSVSGAAEQYF.

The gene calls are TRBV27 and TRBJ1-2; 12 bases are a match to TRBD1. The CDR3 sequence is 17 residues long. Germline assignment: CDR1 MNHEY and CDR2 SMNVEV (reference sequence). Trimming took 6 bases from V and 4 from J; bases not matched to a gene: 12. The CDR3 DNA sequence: TGTGCCAGCAGAAATTGGTTGGGACAGGGGGCGCTCTATGGCTACACCTTC. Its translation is CASRNWLGQGALYGYTF.

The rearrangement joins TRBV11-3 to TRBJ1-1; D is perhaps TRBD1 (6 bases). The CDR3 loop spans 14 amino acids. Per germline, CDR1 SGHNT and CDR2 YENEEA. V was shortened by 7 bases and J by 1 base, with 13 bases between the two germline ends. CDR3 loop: CASNDRLANTEAFF. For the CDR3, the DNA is TGTGCCAGCAACGACAGGCTGGCGAACACTGAAGCTTTCTTT.

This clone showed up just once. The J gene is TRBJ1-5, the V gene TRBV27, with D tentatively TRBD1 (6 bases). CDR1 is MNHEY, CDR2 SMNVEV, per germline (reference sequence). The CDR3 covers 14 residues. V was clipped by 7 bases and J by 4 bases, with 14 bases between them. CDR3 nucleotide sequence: TGTGCCAGCAATCCGGCAGGGGAAAATCAGCCCCAGCATTTT. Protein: CASNPAGENQPQHF.

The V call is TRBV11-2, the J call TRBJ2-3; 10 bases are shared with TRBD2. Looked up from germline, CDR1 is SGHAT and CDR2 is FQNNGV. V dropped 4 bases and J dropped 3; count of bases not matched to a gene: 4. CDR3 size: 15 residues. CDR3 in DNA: TGTGCCAGCAGCTGGACTAGCGGCTTTACAGATACGCAGTATTTT. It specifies CASSWTSGFTDTQYF.

CDR3 DNA sequence: TGTGCCAGCAGCTTACAGTCTGAAGAGACCCAGTACTTC. It yields the protein CASSLQSEETQYF. This chain uses TRBV11-3 with TRBJ2-5; D unclear. Germline CDR1 reads SGHNT; CDR2 reads YENEEA. This CDR3 contains 13 residues. With 2 bases removed from V and 3 bases from J, the gap between germline ends came to 7 bases.